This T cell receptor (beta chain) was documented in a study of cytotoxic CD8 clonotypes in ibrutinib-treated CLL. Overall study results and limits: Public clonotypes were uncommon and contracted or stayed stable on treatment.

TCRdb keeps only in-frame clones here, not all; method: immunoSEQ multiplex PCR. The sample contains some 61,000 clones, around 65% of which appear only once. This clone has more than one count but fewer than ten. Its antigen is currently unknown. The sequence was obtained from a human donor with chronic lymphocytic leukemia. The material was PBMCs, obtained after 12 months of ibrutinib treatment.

CDR3 amino acids: CASSDTGGWSTEAFF. Here the CDR3 DNA reads TGTGCCAGCAGCGATACAGGGGGCTGGAGCACTGAAGCTTTCTTT. The V and J genes are TRBV5-5 and TRBJ1-1, with TRBD1 matching over 9 bases. The V gene's germline CDR1 is SGHKS and CDR2 YYEKEE (reference sequence). Losses at the gene ends were 4 bases for V and 4 bases for J; bases not matched to a gene: 8. CDR3 length: 15 residues.